The present entry profiles one TCR beta chain with its context. Its antigen is not known. Sequencing was limited to surgery cases with top T cell transcript signatures in brain tissue. Before surgery, patients took at least one anti-epileptic drug. The data originate from a study of brain T cells in children with intractable seizures. Study conclusions and caveats: HCMV serostatus was not known, and viral specificity came from CDR3 similarity only. Clones missing pre-surgery may reflect undersampling of that blood sample.

The repertoire was sequenced with immunoSEQ multiplex PCR; TCRdb's copy has only in-frame clones and lacks some. The table records some 80,000 clones, around 91% of them present only once. The length of the CDR3 is 17 residues. From germline, CDR1 is SGHAT and CDR2 FQNNGV. Trimming at V came to 4 bases and at J to 0 bases, leaving 8 bases not matched to a gene. The V and J genes are TRBV11-2 and TRBJ2-1; TRBD2 matches 8 bases. The starting material was peripheral blood, obtained at surgery. The sequence derives from a girl under 10 years old with Rasmussen encephalitis and intractable seizures. The CDR3 DNA reads as TGTGCCAGCAGCTCTCCCCACGGGGGGGCCTCCTACAATGAGCAGTTCTTC. Translation gives CASSSPHGGASYNEQFF.